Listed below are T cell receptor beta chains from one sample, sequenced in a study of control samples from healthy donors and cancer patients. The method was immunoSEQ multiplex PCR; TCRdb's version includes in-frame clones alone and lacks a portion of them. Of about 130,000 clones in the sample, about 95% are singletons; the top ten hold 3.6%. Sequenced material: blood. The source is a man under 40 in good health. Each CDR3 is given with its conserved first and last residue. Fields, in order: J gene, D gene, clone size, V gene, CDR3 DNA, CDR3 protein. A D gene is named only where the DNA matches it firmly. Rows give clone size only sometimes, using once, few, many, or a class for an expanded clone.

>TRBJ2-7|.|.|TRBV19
TGTGCCAGTAGCACTGGGGCAGCGTCTATCTACGAGCAGTACTTC
CASSTGAASIYEQYF
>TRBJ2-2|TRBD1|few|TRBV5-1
TGCGCCAGCGGACCTTGGACAGGGGGCACCGGGGAGCTGTTTTTT
CASGPWTGGTGELFF
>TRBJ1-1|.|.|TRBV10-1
TGCGCCAGCACGAGCAGCCTGAACACTGAAGCTTTCTTT
CASTSSLNTEAFF
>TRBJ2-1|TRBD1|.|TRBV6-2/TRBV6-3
TGTGCCAGCAGTTACGGGACAGGGTTTTCCTCCTACAATGAGCAGTTCTTC
CASSYGTGFSSYNEQFF
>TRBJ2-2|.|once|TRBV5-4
TGTGCCAGCAGTTTAGGAGGAACCGGGGAGCTGTTTTTT
CASSLGGTGELFF
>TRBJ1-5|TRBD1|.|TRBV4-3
TGCGCCAGCAGCCCCCGACAGGGGACGCAGCCCCAGCATTTT
CASSPRQGTQPQHF
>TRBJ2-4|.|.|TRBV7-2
TGTGCCAGCAGCTTAGATACAGGGTGGGCCATTCAGTACTTC
CASSLDTGWAIQYF
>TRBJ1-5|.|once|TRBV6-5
TGTGCCAGCAGTCCGGGCCGCAATCAGCCCCAGCATTTT
CASSPGRNQPQHF
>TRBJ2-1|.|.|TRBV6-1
TGTGCCAGCAGTGAAGCCTACAATGAGCAGTTCTTC
CASSEAYNEQFF
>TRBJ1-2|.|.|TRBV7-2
TGTGCCAGCAGCAAGTATCAGGAAAACTATGGCTACACCTTC
CASSKYQENYGYTF
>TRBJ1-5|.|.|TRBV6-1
TGTGCCAGCAGTGAAGCGGGAGGAGCGGGTCAGCCCCAGCATTTT
CASSEAGGAGQPQHF
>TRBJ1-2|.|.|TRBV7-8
TGTGCCAGCAGCCCCACCACTAACTATGGCTACACCTTC
CASSPTTNYGYTF
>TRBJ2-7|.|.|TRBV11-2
TGTGCCAGCAGCTTAGCTTGGGGTGGGGCCTACGAGCAGTACTTC
CASSLAWGGAYEQYF
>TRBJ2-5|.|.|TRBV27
TGTGCCAGCAGTCGCCAGGGGGGGGGAGAGACCCAGTACTTC
CASSRQGGGETQYF
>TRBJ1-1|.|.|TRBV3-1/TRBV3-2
TGTGCCAGCAGCCGGCCCATTGGGGGGGGCGCCGGGAACACTGAAGCTTTCTTT
CASSRPIGGGAGNTEAFF
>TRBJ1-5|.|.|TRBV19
TGTGCCAGTAGGCCCGGAGGGAATAGCAATCAGCCCCAGCATTTT
CASRPGGNSNQPQHF